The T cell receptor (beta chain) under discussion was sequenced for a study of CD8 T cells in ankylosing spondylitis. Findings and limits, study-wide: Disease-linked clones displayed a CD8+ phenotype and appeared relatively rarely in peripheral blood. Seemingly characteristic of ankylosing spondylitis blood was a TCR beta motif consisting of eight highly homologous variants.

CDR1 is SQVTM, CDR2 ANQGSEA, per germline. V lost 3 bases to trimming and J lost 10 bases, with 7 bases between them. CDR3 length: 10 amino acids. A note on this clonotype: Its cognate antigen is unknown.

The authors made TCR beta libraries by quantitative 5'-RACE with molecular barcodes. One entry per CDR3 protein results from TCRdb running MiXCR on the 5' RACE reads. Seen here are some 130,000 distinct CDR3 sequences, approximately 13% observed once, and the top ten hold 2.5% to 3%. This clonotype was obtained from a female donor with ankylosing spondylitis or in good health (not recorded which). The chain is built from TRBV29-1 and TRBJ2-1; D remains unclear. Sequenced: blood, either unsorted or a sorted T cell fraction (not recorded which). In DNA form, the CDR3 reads TGCAGCGTTGAGTCGGAGGAGCAGTTCTTC. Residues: CSVESEEQFF.